The rows below give T cell receptor beta chains drawn from one sample of a study of blood T cells in healthy people across ages. TCRdb re-called the 5' RACE reads through MiXCR, storing one row per CDR3 protein. The sample shows around 800,000 distinct CDR3 sequences, 25% to 30% of them seen only once. These data were also reused for a study on T cells of mothers and their children.

Sequenced input: blood. The origin of the receptors is a boy aged 5-17 years in good health. CDR3s include the opening cysteine and the closing phenylalanine or tryptophan. D genes are given only for firm matches. The size of a clone is reported for some rows only, either as once, few or many, or as a class for expanded clones.

j_call,d_call,v_call,clone_size,cdr3_nt,cdr3_aa
TRBJ2-1,TRBD2,TRBV5-1,few,TGCGCCAGCAGCTTGGCAAAGGGACTAGCGGGGATATCCTACAATGAGCAGTTCTTC,CASSLAKGLAGISYNEQFF
TRBJ2-6,NA,TRBV5-1,NA,TGCGCCAGCAGCATCGAGGGGCCAGGGGCCAACGTCCTGACTTTC,CASSIEGPGANVLTF
TRBJ1-1,NA,TRBV15,few,TGTGCCACCAGCAGAGATAACTCAGGGTTTACCACTGAAGCTTTCTTT,CATSRDNSGFTTEAFF
TRBJ2-3,NA,TRBV9,few,TGTGCCAGCAGCCCCCGGGCAGAAGCTAGCACAGATACGCAGTATTTT,CASSPRAEASTDTQYF
TRBJ1-2,NA,TRBV12-3/TRBV12-4,NA,TGTGCCAGCACCGACATTCCTCGCTATGGCTACACCTTC,CASTDIPRYGYTF
TRBJ2-7,NA,TRBV29-1,NA,TGCAGCGCCGGGACGGCCGAGCAGTACTTC,CSAGTAEQYF
TRBJ2-1,TRBD1,TRBV19,few,TGTGCCAGTAGTATTACAGGGGGGAATGAGCAGTTCTTC,CASSITGGNEQFF
TRBJ2-1,NA,TRBV5-1,few,TGCGCCAGCAGCTCTCTGGATGAGCAGTTCTTC,CASSSLDEQFF
TRBJ2-7,TRBD2,TRBV7-3,NA,TGTGCCAGCAGCTTTGGCCGGGAGGCGGGTGTTTGGGGAGAGCAGTACTTC,CASSFGREAGVWGEQYF
TRBJ2-7,TRBD1,TRBV10-3,NA,TGTGCCATCAGTGAGTCGGGGACAGCCGAGCAGTACTTC,CAISESGTAEQYF
TRBJ1-5,NA,TRBV27,NA,TGTGCCAGCAGTTTGAGCCTGAATAGTCCCCAGCATTTT,CASSLSLNSPQHF
TRBJ2-5,NA,TRBV12-3/TRBV12-4,few,TGTGCCAGCAGTCCCGGACCAAACCGTTTGTTCGAGACCCAGTACTTC,CASSPGPNRLFETQYF
TRBJ2-3,NA,TRBV5-1,few,TGCGCCAGCAGCTTCGGCAGAGGCACAGATACGCAGTATTTT,CASSFGRGTDTQYF
TRBJ1-4,NA,TRBV4-1,few,TGCGCCAGCAGCCAACCGACCTACTCATCAGGAAAACTGTTTTTT,CASSQPTYSSGKLFF
TRBJ2-3,TRBD2,TRBV10-2,NA,TGCGCCAGCAATCCAGCGGGGTCAGATACGCAGTATTTT,CASNPAGSDTQYF
TRBJ2-5,NA,TRBV1,NA,TGCACCAGCAGCCAAAACTTCGAGGGCAGGCAAGAGACCCAGTACTTC,CTSSQNFEGRQETQYF
TRBJ1-5,NA,TRBV6-6,many,TGTGCCAGCAGTTACGGTGCGGGGGTCAATCAGCCCCAGCATTTT,CASSYGAGVNQPQHF
TRBJ2-1,TRBD2,TRBV20-1,few,TGCAGTGCTGCCCTAGCGGTGGGAACGGCGCAGTTCTTC,CSAALAVGTAQFF
TRBJ2-3,NA,TRBV11-2,few,TGTGCCAGCAGCACCCGAACAGGGACGGGGACAATAGATACGCAGTATTTT,CASSTRTGTGTIDTQYF
TRBJ1-1,TRBD1,TRBV28,few,TGTGCCAGCAGTTTGAGACAGGGCGGCGCTGAAGCTTTCTTT,CASSLRQGGAEAFF
TRBJ1-2,NA,TRBV7-3,NA,TGTGCCAGCAGCTTTGGTGATAGGGCCGGCTACACCTTC,CASSFGDRAGYTF
TRBJ1-4,TRBD1,TRBV7-2,NA,TGTGCCAGCAGTCCAGGACAGGGGAGTTCGGAAAAACTGTTTTTT,CASSPGQGSSEKLFF
TRBJ2-7,NA,TRBV9,NA,TGTGCCAGCAGCGTAACCGTCGGGGGCCCCGGGTACGAGCAGTACTTC,CASSVTVGGPGYEQYF
TRBJ2-7,TRBD1,TRBV20-1,few,TGCAGTGCTAGGGACCCCGGACAGGGGGACTCCTACGAGCAGTACTTC,CSARDPGQGDSYEQYF
TRBJ2-5,NA,TRBV12-3/TRBV12-4,NA,TGTGCCAGCAGCAGCAACCCAGAGACCCAGTACTTC,CASSSNPETQYF
TRBJ2-3,NA,TRBV7-9,NA,TGTGCCAGCAGCAGCCCAGGGGGGAGAAGCACAGATACGCAGTATTTT,CASSSPGGRSTDTQYF
TRBJ2-5,TRBD2,TRBV3-1,NA,TGTGCCAGCAGCCAGGCCGCGGGGGGGCAAGAGACCCAGTACTTC,CASSQAAGGQETQYF
TRBJ1-4,NA,TRBV5-5,NA,TGTGCCAGCAGCCCTGAGAGCTTTAATGAAAAACTGTTTTTT,CASSPESFNEKLFF
TRBJ2-7,TRBD1,TRBV10-3,NA,TGTGCCATCAGCCGGACAGGGACCTACGAGCAGTACTTC,CAISRTGTYEQYF
TRBJ2-3,NA,TRBV12-3/TRBV12-4,few,TGTGCCAGCAGCCCGGAGTCCCTCACAGATACGCAGTATTTT,CASSPESLTDTQYF
TRBJ2-3,TRBD2,TRBV18,few,TGTGCCAGCTCCTTTAGCGGGGGGCCTACAGATACGCAGTATTTT,CASSFSGGPTDTQYF
TRBJ1-4,NA,TRBV28,NA,TGTGCCAGCAGTCTCCCGCGAGAAAAACTGTTTTTT,CASSLPREKLFF
TRBJ2-3,NA,TRBV5-1,NA,TGCGCCAGCATGGGGACGGTGAGCACAGATACGCAGTATTTT,CASMGTVSTDTQYF
TRBJ2-1,TRBD2,TRBV10-3,NA,TGTGCCATCAGTGGGACTAGCGGGGGGGCACGGGAGAATGGGCAGTTCTTC,CAISGTSGGARENGQFF
TRBJ2-7,TRBD1,TRBV9,NA,TGTGCCAGCAGCCCTCGGGACAGAGACTCCTACGAGCAGTACTTC,CASSPRDRDSYEQYF
TRBJ1-1,NA,TRBV5-6,NA,TGTGCCAGCAGCTTGTCAGGGCGATACACTGAAGCTTTCTTT,CASSLSGRYTEAFF
TRBJ2-7,NA,TRBV7-9,NA,TGTGCCAGCAGCGTCGGGGCAGAGACCTCCTACGAGCAGTACTTC,CASSVGAETSYEQYF
TRBJ1-1,NA,TRBV6-5,NA,TGTGCCAGCAGTTACTCCGCGGAGAAAGGGACTGAAGCTTTCTTT,CASSYSAEKGTEAFF
TRBJ1-6,NA,TRBV20-1,few,TGCAGTGCTAGAGATTCCAGGGTGGGGGACAATTCACCCCTCCACTTT,CSARDSRVGDNSPLHF
TRBJ2-2,TRBD2,TRBV3-1,NA,TGTGCCAGCAGCCAACTAGCGGGGGGGAACACCGGGGAGCTGTTTTTT,CASSQLAGGNTGELFF
TRBJ2-1,TRBD1,TRBV24-1,NA,TGTGCCACCAGTGACCCTTCGGGGACAGGAGACAATGAGCAGTTCTTC,CATSDPSGTGDNEQFF
TRBJ2-5,NA,TRBV5-1,few,TGCGCCAGCAGCTCCCGACAGGAGCAGTACTTC,CASSSRQEQYF
TRBJ2-2,NA,TRBV10-1,NA,TGCGCCAGCAGTACAGGGACGGCCGGGGAGCTGTTTTTT,CASSTGTAGELFF
TRBJ2-7,NA,TRBV7-8,NA,TGTGCCAGCAGCGCAGGGCGGACTTTCCTCTCCTACGAGCAGTACTTC,CASSAGRTFLSYEQYF
TRBJ1-4,NA,TRBV14,NA,TGTGCCAGCAGCCAAGGACGGATAAATGAAAAACTGTTTTTT,CASSQGRINEKLFF
TRBJ2-4,NA,TRBV15,NA,TGTGCCACCGGGGGGAACATTCAGTACTTC,CATGGNIQYF
TRBJ2-1,NA,TRBV14,NA,TGTGCCAGTAGCCAAGAAATCTCCTACAATGAGCAGTTCTTC,CASSQEISYNEQFF
TRBJ2-6,NA,TRBV29-1,few,TGCAGCGTTTTCGCTAGGTACGACTCTACTGGGGCCAACGTCCTGACTTTC,CSVFARYDSTGANVLTF
TRBJ1-1,NA,TRBV5-1,few,TGCGCCAGCAGCTTGAGTACCACCCCAACTGAAGCTTTCTTT,CASSLSTTPTEAFF
TRBJ1-2,TRBD1,TRBV5-4,NA,TGTGCCAGCAGCCCCGGACAGGGGGGAGGTGGCTACACCTTC,CASSPGQGGGGYTF
TRBJ1-3,NA,TRBV2,few,TGTGCCAGCACCCCAGCCTCTGGAAACACCATATATTTT,CASTPASGNTIYF
TRBJ2-3,TRBD2,TRBV3-1,NA,TGTGCCAGCAGCCAAGTAACGGGAGGGACAGATACGCAGTATTTT,CASSQVTGGTDTQYF
TRBJ2-3,TRBD2,TRBV6-1,NA,TGTGCCAGCAGTCAGACTAGCGGGGGGGTATCGGATACGCAGTATTTT,CASSQTSGGVSDTQYF